This is a list of T cell receptor beta chains from one sample in a study of blood T cell repertoires in COVID-19. Assay used: immunoSEQ multiplex PCR; TCRdb lists only in-frame clones, some missing. The repertoire consists of 40,000 to 60,000 clones, with around 68% occurring once and the leading ten covering roughly 8.8%. Material: peripheral blood. These receptors originate from a woman between 65 and 79 years old with acute or convalescent COVID-19. Each CDR3 is given with its conserved first and last residue. A D gene is named only where the DNA matches it firmly. Some rows have no size entry. The others give once, few or many, or a class for an expanded clone.

>TRBJ1-4|TRBD1|once|TRBV6-5
CASSPGTGVNEKLFF
TGTGCCAGCAGTCCTGGGACAGGGGTCAATGAAAAACTGTTTTTT
>TRBJ2-7|TRBD1|NA|TRBV9
CASSDDRGGSYEQYF
TGTGCCAGCAGCGACGACAGGGGCGGCTCCTACGAGCAGTACTTC
>TRBJ1-4|NA|NA|TRBV4-3
CASSQEGAANEKLFF
TGCGCCAGCAGCCAAGAGGGGGCGGCTAATGAAAAACTGTTTTTT
>TRBJ1-6|TRBD1|NA|TRBV5-6
CASSLGWSDRGSPLHF
TGTGCCAGCAGCTTGGGGTGGTCGGACAGGGGTTCACCCCTCCACTTT
>TRBJ2-1|TRBD2|NA|TRBV9
CASSDSGSGYNEQFF
TGTGCCAGCAGCGACAGCGGGAGTGGTTACAATGAGCAGTTCTTC
>TRBJ1-5|TRBD1|NA|TRBV2
CASTRGQGVQPQHF
TGTGCCAGCACCCGGGGACAGGGGGTACAGCCCCAGCATTTT
>TRBJ2-5|TRBD1|once|TRBV2
CATQLDRDQETQYF
TGTGCCACCCAGTTGGACAGGGACCAAGAGACCCAGTACTTC
>TRBJ2-1|TRBD2|NA|TRBV9
CASSTRYSGRVSYNEQFF
TGTGCCAGCAGCACAAGATATAGCGGGAGAGTTTCCTACAATGAGCAGTTCTTC
>TRBJ2-3|NA|NA|TRBV19
CASSPSTDTQYF
TGTGCCAGTAGTCCTAGCACAGATACGCAGTATTTT
>TRBJ2-1|NA|once|TRBV9
CASSPTSGGNEQFF
TGTGCCAGCAGCCCCACATCCGGGGGCAATGAGCAGTTCTTC
>TRBJ1-3|TRBD1|NA|TRBV5-1
CASSNTGDSGNTIYF
TGCGCCAGCAGTAATACAGGGGACTCTGGAAACACCATATATTTT
>TRBJ2-7|TRBD1|NA|TRBV6-5
CASRRQGSSYEQYF
TGTGCCAGCCGAAGACAGGGAAGCTCCTACGAGCAGTACTTC
>TRBJ2-3|TRBD2|NA|TRBV15
CATSRDRGADTQYF
TGTGCCACCAGCAGAGATCGGGGGGCAGATACGCAGTATTTT
>TRBJ1-1|NA|once|TRBV28
CASRSLWAGETEAFF
TGTGCCAGCAGGTCTTTGTGGGCGGGTGAAACTGAAGCTTTCTTT
>TRBJ1-2|NA|NA|TRBV9
CASSFRDSANYGYTF
TGTGCCAGCAGCTTCCGGGACTCAGCCAACTATGGCTACACCTTC
>TRBJ2-3|NA|NA|TRBV7-2
CASSLAGPADTQYF
TGTGCCAGCAGCTTAGCTGGGCCGGCGGATACGCAGTATTTT
>TRBJ2-3|NA|NA|TRBV7-2
CASSLIGGSGTDTQYF
TGTGCCAGCAGCTTAATTGGGGGGAGTGGCACAGATACGCAGTATTTT
>TRBJ1-1|NA|NA|TRBV5-8
CASSLGQGSTEAFF
TGTGCCAGCAGCTTGGGGCAGGGATCCACTGAAGCTTTCTTT
>TRBJ1-2|NA|once|TRBV15
CATSRDLVDRNYGYTF
TGTGCCACCAGCAGAGATCTTGTCGACAGGAACTATGGCTACACCTTC
>TRBJ2-1|NA|NA|TRBV21-1
CASSKVNPRNEQFF
TGTGCCAGCAGCAAAGTGAACCCTCGGAATGAGCAGTTCTTC
>TRBJ2-1|TRBD1|NA|TRBV2
CASSEGTGEQFF
TGTGCCAGCAGTGAAGGGACAGGCGAGCAGTTCTTC
>TRBJ1-3|TRBD1|NA|TRBV2
CASSELGQSSGNTIYF
TGTGCCAGCAGTGAATTGGGACAGAGCTCTGGAAACACCATATATTTT
>TRBJ1-6|NA|NA|TRBV6-5
CASSYSGGPLHF
TGTGCCAGCAGTTACTCGGGAGGGCCCCTCCACTTT
>TRBJ1-1|TRBD1|NA|TRBV7-3
CASSQTGGTNTEAFF
TGTGCCAGCAGCCAGACAGGGGGGACGAACACTGAAGCTTTCTTT
>TRBJ2-5|NA|once|TRBV3-1/TRBV3-2
CASSPEGRLQETQYF
TGTGCCAGCAGCCCAGAGGGGCGCCTCCAAGAGACCCAGTACTTC
>TRBJ1-1|NA|NA|TRBV6-4
CASSDQAGNTEAFF
TGTGCCAGCAGTGATCAGGCCGGAAACACTGAAGCTTTCTTT
>TRBJ1-2|NA|NA|TRBV20-1
CSASGGRSYTF
TGCAGTGCTAGCGGGGGTAGAAGCTACACCTTC
>TRBJ2-3|TRBD2|NA|TRBV11-3
CASSRGGGPVDTQYF
TGTGCCAGCAGCCGCGGGGGGGGGCCGGTAGATACGCAGTATTTT
>TRBJ2-3|TRBD1|NA|TRBV18
CASSPGTGRDTQYF
TGTGCCAGCTCACCAGGGACAGGCAGAGATACGCAGTATTTT
>TRBJ1-1|NA|NA|TRBV28
CASSLRNTEAFF
TGTGCCAGCAGTCTCCGGAACACTGAAGCTTTCTTT
>TRBJ2-7|TRBD2|NA|TRBV7-6
CASSLGIAGPSYEQYF
TGTGCCAGCAGCTTAGGGATAGCGGGCCCCTCCTACGAGCAGTACTTC
>TRBJ1-6|NA|few|TRBV10-3
CAISKGASPLHF
TGTGCCATCTCCAAGGGAGCTTCACCCCTCCACTTT
>TRBJ1-2|NA|NA|TRBV6-1
CASSDHMYGYTF
TGTGCCAGCAGTGATCACATGTATGGCTACACCTTC
>TRBJ2-5|TRBD2|NA|TRBV3-1/TRBV3-2
CASSQDWSGGAMKTQYF
TGTGCCAGCAGCCAAGATTGGTCCGGGGGGGCCATGAAGACCCAGTACTTC
>TRBJ1-5|NA|NA|TRBV7-8
CASSPQRTNQPQHF
TGTGCCAGCAGCCCCCAGCGTACGAATCAGCCCCAGCATTTT
>TRBJ2-1|TRBD1|NA|TRBV5-1
CASSFPKSGTVFDNEQFF
TGCGCCAGCAGCTTTCCAAAGTCCGGGACAGTATTTGACAATGAGCAGTTCTTC
>TRBJ2-5|TRBD2|NA|TRBV5-6
CASSSFGRDLQETQYF
TGTGCCAGCAGCTCTTTCGGGAGGGACCTACAAGAGACCCAGTACTTC
>TRBJ1-1|TRBD1|NA|TRBV5-8
CASRPTGSTEAFF
TGTGCCAGCAGGCCGACAGGGTCGACTGAAGCTTTCTTT
>TRBJ2-7|NA|NA|TRBV2
CASSGGEYRYEQYF
TGTGCCAGCAGTGGGGGGGAGTACCGCTACGAGCAGTACTTC
>TRBJ2-1|TRBD2|NA|TRBV19
CASSMGGGGTNEQFF
TGTGCCAGTAGTATGGGTGGGGGGGGAACCAATGAGCAGTTCTTC